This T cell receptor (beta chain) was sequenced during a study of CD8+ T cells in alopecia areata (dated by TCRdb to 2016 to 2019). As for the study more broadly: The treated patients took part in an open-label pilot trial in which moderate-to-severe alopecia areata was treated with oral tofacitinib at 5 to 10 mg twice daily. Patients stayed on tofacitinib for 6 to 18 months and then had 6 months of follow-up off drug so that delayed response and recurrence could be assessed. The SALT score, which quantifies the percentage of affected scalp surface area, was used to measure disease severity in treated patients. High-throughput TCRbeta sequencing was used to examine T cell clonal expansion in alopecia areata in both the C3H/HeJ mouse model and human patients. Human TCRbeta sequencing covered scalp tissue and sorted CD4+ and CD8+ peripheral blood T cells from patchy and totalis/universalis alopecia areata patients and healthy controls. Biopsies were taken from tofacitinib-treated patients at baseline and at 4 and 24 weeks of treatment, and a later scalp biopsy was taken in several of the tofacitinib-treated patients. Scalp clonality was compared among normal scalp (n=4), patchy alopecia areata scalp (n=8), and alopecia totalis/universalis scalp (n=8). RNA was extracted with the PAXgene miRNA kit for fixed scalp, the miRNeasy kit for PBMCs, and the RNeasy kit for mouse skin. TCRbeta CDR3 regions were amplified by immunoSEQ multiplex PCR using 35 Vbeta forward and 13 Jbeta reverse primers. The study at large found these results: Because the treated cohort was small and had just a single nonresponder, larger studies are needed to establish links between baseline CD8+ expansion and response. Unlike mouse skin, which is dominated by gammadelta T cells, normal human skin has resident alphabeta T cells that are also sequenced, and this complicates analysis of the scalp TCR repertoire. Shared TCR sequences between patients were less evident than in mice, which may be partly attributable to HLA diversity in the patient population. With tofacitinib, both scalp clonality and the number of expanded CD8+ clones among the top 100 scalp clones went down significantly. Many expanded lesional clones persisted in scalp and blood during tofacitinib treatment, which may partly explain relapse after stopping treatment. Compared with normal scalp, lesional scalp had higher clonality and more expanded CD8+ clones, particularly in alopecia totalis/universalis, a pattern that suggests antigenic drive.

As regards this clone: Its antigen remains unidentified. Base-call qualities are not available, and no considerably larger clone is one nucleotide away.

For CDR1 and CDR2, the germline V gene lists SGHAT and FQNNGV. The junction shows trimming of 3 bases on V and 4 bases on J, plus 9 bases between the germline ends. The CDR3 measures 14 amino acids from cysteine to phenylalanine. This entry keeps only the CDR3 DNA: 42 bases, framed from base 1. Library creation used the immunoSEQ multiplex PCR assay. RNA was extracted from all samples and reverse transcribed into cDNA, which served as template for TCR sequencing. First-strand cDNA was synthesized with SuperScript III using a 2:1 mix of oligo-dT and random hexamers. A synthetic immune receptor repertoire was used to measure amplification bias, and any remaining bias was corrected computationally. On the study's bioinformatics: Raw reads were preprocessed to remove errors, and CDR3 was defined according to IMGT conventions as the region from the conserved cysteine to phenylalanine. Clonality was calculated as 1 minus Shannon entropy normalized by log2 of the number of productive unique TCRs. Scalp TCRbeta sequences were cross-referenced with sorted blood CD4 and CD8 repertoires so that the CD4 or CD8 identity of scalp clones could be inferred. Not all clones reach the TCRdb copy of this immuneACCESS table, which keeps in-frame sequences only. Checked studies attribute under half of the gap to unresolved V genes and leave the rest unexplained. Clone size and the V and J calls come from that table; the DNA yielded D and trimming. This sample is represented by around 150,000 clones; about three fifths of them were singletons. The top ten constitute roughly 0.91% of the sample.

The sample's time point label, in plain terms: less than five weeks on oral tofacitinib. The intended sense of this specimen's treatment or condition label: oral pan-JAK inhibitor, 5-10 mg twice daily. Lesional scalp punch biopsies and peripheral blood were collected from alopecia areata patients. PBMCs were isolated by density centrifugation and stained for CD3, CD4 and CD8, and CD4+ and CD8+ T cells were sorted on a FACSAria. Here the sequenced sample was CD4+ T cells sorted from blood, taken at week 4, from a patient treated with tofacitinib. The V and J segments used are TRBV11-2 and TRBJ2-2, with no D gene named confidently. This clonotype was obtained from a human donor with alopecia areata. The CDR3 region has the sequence CASSFRFATGELFF. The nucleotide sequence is TGTGCCAGCAGCTTTAGGTTTGCCACCGGGGAGCTGTTTTTT.